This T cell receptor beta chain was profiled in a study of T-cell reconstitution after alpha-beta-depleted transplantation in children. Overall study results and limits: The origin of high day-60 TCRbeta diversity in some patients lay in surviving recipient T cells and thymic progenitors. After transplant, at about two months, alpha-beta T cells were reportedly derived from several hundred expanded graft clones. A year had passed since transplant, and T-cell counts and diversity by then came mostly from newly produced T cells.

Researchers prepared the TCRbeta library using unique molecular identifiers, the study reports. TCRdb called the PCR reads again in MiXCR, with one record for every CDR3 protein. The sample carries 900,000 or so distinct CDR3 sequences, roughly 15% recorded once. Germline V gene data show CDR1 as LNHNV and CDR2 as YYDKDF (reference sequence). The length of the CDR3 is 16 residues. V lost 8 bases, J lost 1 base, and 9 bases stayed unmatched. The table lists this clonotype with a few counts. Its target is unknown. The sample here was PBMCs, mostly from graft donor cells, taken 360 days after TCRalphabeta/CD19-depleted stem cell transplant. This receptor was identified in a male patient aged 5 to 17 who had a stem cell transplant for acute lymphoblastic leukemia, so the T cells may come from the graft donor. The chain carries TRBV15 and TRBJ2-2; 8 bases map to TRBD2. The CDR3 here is CATRSLTSVNTGELFF. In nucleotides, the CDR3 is TGTGCCACCCGCTCCCTGACTAGCGTGAACACCGGGGAGCTGTTTTTT.